These T cell receptor beta chains were read from a single sample in a study of cytomegalovirus exposure and HLA in healthy donors. The repertoire was sequenced with immunoSEQ multiplex PCR; TCRdb's copy has only in-frame clones and lacks some. The repertoire consists of about 67,000 clones, with about 65% occurring once and the leading ten covering just over 2%. The sample consisted of PBMCs. The origin of the receptors is a woman between 25 and 40 years old in good health and CMV-seronegative. CDR3s include the opening cysteine and the closing phenylalanine or tryptophan. D genes are given only for firm matches. The listing skips clone size in some rows; elsewhere it reads once, few, many or a size class.

J gene	clone size	V gene	D gene	CDR3 DNA	CDR3 protein
TRBJ2-5	NA	TRBV7-2	TRBD1	TGTGCCAGCAGCGAGACAGGGCTGGGAGAGACCCAGTACTTC	CASSETGLGETQYF
TRBJ1-1	NA	TRBV6-5	NA	TGTGCCAGCAGAATTGGTCAGGGAAAAGCTTTCTTT	CASRIGQGKAFF
TRBJ2-1	few	TRBV7-8	TRBD1	TGTGCCAGCAGCTCCGGGACAGCCCTTTCCAATGAGCAGTTCTTC	CASSSGTALSNEQFF
TRBJ1-4	few	TRBV4-1	TRBD1	TGCGCCAGCAGCGGGGGACAGTCAACTAATGAAAAACTGTTTTTT	CASSGGQSTNEKLFF
TRBJ1-2	NA	TRBV6-6	TRBD1	TGTGCCAGCAGTTACAGGCAGGGGGTTGGCTACACCTTC	CASSYRQGVGYTF
TRBJ2-3	NA	TRBV18	TRBD2	TGTGCCAGCTCGCTAGCGGGGGCTACCGGAGATACGCAGTATTTT	CASSLAGATGDTQYF
TRBJ2-3	once	TRBV2	TRBD2	TGTGCCAGCAGGAGACTAGCGGGACCTAGCACAGATACGCAGTATTTT	CASRRLAGPSTDTQYF
TRBJ1-2	NA	TRBV30	NA	TGTGCCTGTTACAGGGATCCTAACTATGGCTACACCTTC	CACYRDPNYGYTF
TRBJ2-7	once	TRBV30	NA	TGTGCCTGGAGTCGGGTCCAAGTCGAGCAGTACTTC	CAWSRVQVEQYF
TRBJ1-3	NA	TRBV4-1	NA	TGCGCCAGCAGCCAAGAAGGGGACTCTGGAAACACCATATATTTT	CASSQEGDSGNTIYF
TRBJ1-2	NA	TRBV6-1	TRBD1	TGTGCCAGCAGTGAAGTCTGGACAGGGGTTGGCTACACCTTC	CASSEVWTGVGYTF
TRBJ2-1	NA	TRBV7-7	NA	TGTGCTAGCAGCTCCTCTATAAGGTACCGGGAGCACAATGAGCAGTTCTTC	CASSSSIRYREHNEQFF
TRBJ2-2	NA	TRBV5-1	TRBD2	TGCGCCAGCAGCTTGGTTGCTAGCGGGAAAGGCAACACCGGGGAGCTGTTTTTT	CASSLVASGKGNTGELFF
TRBJ1-2	few	TRBV2	NA	TGTGCCAGCAGTGAAGCGTGGGGGCTTGGCTACACCTTC	CASSEAWGLGYTF
TRBJ2-1	few	TRBV7-8	TRBD2	TGTGCCAGCAGCCGGGACTATTACAATGAGCAGTTCTTC	CASSRDYYNEQFF
TRBJ2-7	NA	TRBV4-1	TRBD1	TGCGCCAGCAGCCAAGAATTCCCCAGGGGACAGGGGGAGAACGAGCAGTACTTC	CASSQEFPRGQGENEQYF
TRBJ1-2	NA	TRBV7-2	NA	TGTGCCAGCAGCTTAGCGACAGGTTCTCTAGGCTACACCTTC	CASSLATGSLGYTF
TRBJ2-7	once	TRBV2	NA	TGTGCCAGCAGTGATGAGGGGGGGCGGATCGAGCAGTACTTC	CASSDEGGRIEQYF
TRBJ2-1	NA	TRBV5-1	TRBD2	TGCGCCAGCAGCTGGACTAGCGGGGCCCACCTCTACAATGAGCAGTTCTTC	CASSWTSGAHLYNEQFF
TRBJ1-1	NA	TRBV5-6	NA	TGTGCCAGCAGTACAGCACCGAACACTGAAGCTTTCTTT	CASSTAPNTEAFF
TRBJ1-2	NA	TRBV20-1	TRBD1	TGCAGTACAGGGGTCGCCTATGGCTACACCTTC	CSTGVAYGYTF
TRBJ2-7	NA	TRBV28	TRBD1	TGTGCCAGTCTACCGGGACAGGGCTACGAGCAGTACTTC	CASLPGQGYEQYF
TRBJ1-6	NA	TRBV28	TRBD1	TGTGCCAGCAGTTTATTGGGACAGGGAGGATCACCCCTCCACTTT	CASSLLGQGGSPLHF
TRBJ1-1	few	TRBV19	NA	TGTGCCAGTAGTACAGTTTTGAACACTGAAGCTTTCTTT	CASSTVLNTEAFF
TRBJ2-5	NA	TRBV11-1	TRBD1	TGTGCCAGCAGCAAGACAGGGGTACAAGAGACCCAGTACTTC	CASSKTGVQETQYF
TRBJ1-2	NA	TRBV5-1	NA	TGCGCCAGCAGCTTGCGGGGTTTCGGCTACACCTTC	CASSLRGFGYTF
TRBJ1-1	NA	TRBV19	NA	TGTGCCAGTAGTCCACGGGACACCCGGAACACTGAAGCTTTCTTT	CASSPRDTRNTEAFF
TRBJ1-1	NA	TRBV18	TRBD1	TGTGCCAGCTCACAGGTCGTGGGACAGACCAACACTGAAGCTTTCTTT	CASSQVVGQTNTEAFF
TRBJ2-4	NA	TRBV4-1	NA	TGCGCCAGCAGCCAAGGGGGCAATGGGGGGAGGTCGGACATTCAGTACTTC	CASSQGGNGGRSDIQYF
TRBJ1-1	NA	TRBV30	NA	TGTGCCTGGACTGCAGGGCCGGGCACTGAAGCTTTCTTT	CAWTAGPGTEAFF
TRBJ2-5	NA	TRBV15	TRBD2	TGTGCCACCAGCACCTCTAGCGGGGGGGCCGAGACCCAGTACTTC	CATSTSSGGAETQYF
TRBJ1-2	NA	TRBV7-2	NA	TGTGCCAGCAGCCCGACATTGACGGGGGGCTACACCTTC	CASSPTLTGGYTF
TRBJ2-3	NA	TRBV6-5	TRBD1	TGTGCCAGCAGTTGGGGACAGACCACAGATACGCAGTATTTT	CASSWGQTTDTQYF
TRBJ1-1	NA	TRBV19	NA	TGTGCCAGTGGATCAAGCCCAGGGATGAACACTGAAGCTTTCTTT	CASGSSPGMNTEAFF
TRBJ2-2	NA	TRBV18	NA	TGTGCCAGCTCAGGAGGCCTGAACACCGGGGAGCTGTTTTTT	CASSGGLNTGELFF
TRBJ2-7	NA	TRBV11-1	NA	TGTGCCAGCAGCCTCGAGGGGGGGGAACCCTACGAGCAGTACTTC	CASSLEGGEPYEQYF
TRBJ1-2	NA	TRBV7-9	NA	TGTGCCAGCAGCTTAGGTGGCGGGTACACTAACTATGGCTACACCTTC	CASSLGGGYTNYGYTF
TRBJ2-1	NA	TRBV19	TRBD1	TGTGCCAGTAGTGCCGCCGGGACAGGGGTGAATGAGCAGTTCTTC	CASSAAGTGVNEQFF
TRBJ2-1	NA	TRBV6-1	NA	TGTGCCAGCAAGAGGGGGTCCCAGGATGAGCAGTTCTTC	CASKRGSQDEQFF
TRBJ2-1	NA	TRBV29-1	TRBD1	TGCAGCGCTGGACAGGGGTGGTTCAATGAGCAGTTCTTC	CSAGQGWFNEQFF
TRBJ1-5	NA	TRBV19	NA	TGTGCCAGTAGTGACATCCATAATCAGCCCCAGCATTTT	CASSDIHNQPQHF
TRBJ1-2	NA	TRBV4-3	TRBD1	TGCGCCAGCAGCCGAGATCTTACAGGGGGCGCGGACTATGGCTACACCTTC	CASSRDLTGGADYGYTF
TRBJ2-3	NA	TRBV7-7	NA	TGTGCCAGCAGCTTAGGGCCGGGAAGCACAGATACGCAGTATTTT	CASSLGPGSTDTQYF
TRBJ1-6	NA	TRBV19	TRBD1	TGTGCCAGTAGTATCGGTTCAGGGGGCGCGTTTAGCTCACCCCTCCACTTT	CASSIGSGGAFSSPLHF
TRBJ2-2	NA	TRBV5-1	TRBD1	TGCGCCAGCACTACGGACAGGGTCGACACCGGGGAGCTGTTTTTT	CASTTDRVDTGELFF
TRBJ2-5	NA	TRBV5-4	TRBD1	TGTGCCAGCAGCCCCAAACAGGGGATGGAGACCCAGTACTTC	CASSPKQGMETQYF
TRBJ1-6	once	TRBV5-6	TRBD1	TGTGCCAGCAGCTCAACCGGGACAGGGTATTCACCCCTCCACTTT	CASSSTGTGYSPLHF
TRBJ2-7	NA	TRBV5-6	NA	TGTGCCAGCAGCTTTGGCCAAGGCGGCTACGAGCAGTACTTC	CASSFGQGGYEQYF
TRBJ1-3	once	TRBV5-1	NA	TGCGCCAGCAGCTTGGTCGGGGACTCTGGAAACACCATATATTTT	CASSLVGDSGNTIYF
TRBJ2-7	NA	TRBV5-6	NA	NA	CASSFGQGAPWYF